What follows are 10 T cell receptor beta chains derived from one specimen sequenced in a study of cytomegalovirus exposure and HLA in healthy donors (dated by TCRdb to about 2017). Preparation of the library involved the immunoSEQ multiplex PCR assay. The multiplex PCR relied on a mix of 60 forward primers for TCR Vbeta segments and 13 reverse primers for TCR Jbeta segments. TCRdb retrieved this table from immuneACCESS and kept in-frame rearrangements only. Not all clones are present; in checked studies, unresolved V genes account for under half, and no reason is known for the remainder. For this sample the table gives about 140,000 clones, of which around 73% were detected only once. 2.5% to 3% of the sample belongs to the ten largest clones. Input material: PBMCs. The origin of the receptors is a female donor in good health and CMV-seronegative.

The rearrangement uses TRBV11-3 and TRBJ2-1, with 7 bases lining up with TRBD2. The V segment lost 3 bases and the J segment 8 bases; nucleotides outside the gene matches: 4. Germline V gene lookup returns CDR1 SGHNT and CDR2 YENEEA. The CDR3 sequence is 13 residues long. The CDR3 nucleotides read TGTGCCAGCAGCTTCGGACTAGAGCATGAGCAGTTCTTC. Translated: CASSFGLEHEQFF.

V usage is TRBV28 and J usage is TRBJ2-5; 10 nucleotides line up with TRBD2. The closer fit of TRBJ2-7 to the DNA end suggests the J call may be wrong. CDR1 is MDHEN and CDR2 is SYDVKM in the germline V gene. The CDR3 has 13 amino acids. CDR3 residues: CASSLLAGDEQYF. As DNA, the CDR3 is TGTGCCAGCAGTTTGCTAGCGGGAGACGAGCAGTACTTC.

The chain recombines TRBV7-2 with TRBJ1-6; D not resolved. V lost 3 bases and J lost 11, with 11 bases in between. CDR1 is SGHTA, CDR2 FQGNSA, per germline. This CDR3 has 13 amino acids. CDR3: CASSFFGSAPLHF. The CDR3 DNA reads as TGTGCCAGCAGCTTTTTCGGGAGCGCACCCCTCCACTTT. Full variable domain (missing parts from reference TRBV7-2 and TRBJ1-6): GAGVSQSPSNKVTEKGKDVELRCDPISGHTALYWYRQSLGQGLEFLIYFQGNSAPDKSGLPSDRFSAERTGGSVSTLTIQRTQQEDSAVYLCASSFFGSAPLHFGNGTRLTVT.

The CDR3 coding sequence is TGTGCCAGCAGTTCACAGGTTGCAACTAATGAAAAACTGTTTTTT. This gives the protein CASSSQVATNEKLFF. The chain recombines TRBV28 with TRBJ1-4, with a weak D call TRBD1 (5 bases). The CDR3 is 15 amino acids. V dropped 4 bases and J dropped 0 bases, with 9 bases sitting between them. Per germline, CDR1 MDHEN and CDR2 SYDVKM.

This clone has only a few counts. This chain links TRBV6-4 with TRBJ1-1, with D possibly matching TRBD1 (6 bases). This CDR3 has 13 amino acids. The germline V and J ends were trimmed by 6 bases and 1 base, with 9 bases remaining between them. Germline V CDR1 and CDR2: MRHNA, SNTAGT. CDR3: CASRNRENTEAFF. CDR3 sequence (DNA): TGTGCCAGCAGGAACAGGGAGAACACTGAAGCTTTCTTT.

This clone came up once. The chain has TRBV7-2 and TRBJ1-6, with D unresolved. Germline CDR1 is SGHTA and CDR2 is FQGNSA. V lost 0 bases and J 7 bases, leaving 4 bases between the germline ends. This CDR3 contains 13 residues. DNA for the CDR3: TGTGCCAGCAGCTTAGCAGAGAATTCACCCCTCCACTTT. Its protein product is CASSLAENSPLHF.

This clone has only a few counts. This chain connects TRBV5-1 to TRBJ1-1; D possibly corresponds to TRBD1 (6 bases). The CDR3 length is 16 residues. Trimming pared 4 bases from V and 0 bases from J, leaving 16 bases between. In germline, CDR1 is SGHRS, CDR2 YFSETQ. CDR3 sequence: CASSPRGDFMNTEAFF. The CDR3 region has the DNA TGCGCCAGCAGCCCCAGGGGAGATTTTATGAACACTGAAGCTTTCTTT. The whole variable domain, remainder taken from reference TRBV5-1 and TRBJ1-1, is KAGVTQTPRYLIKTRGQQVTLSCSPISGHRSVSWYQQTPGQGLQFLFEYFSETQRNKGNFPGRFSGRQFSNSRSEMNVSTLELGDSALYLCASSPRGDFMNTEAFFGQGTRLTVV.

This chain uses TRBV9 with TRBJ2-3; 11 positions agree with TRBD2. The germline V gene has CDR1 SGDLS and CDR2 YYNGEE. This CDR3 contains 15 residues. Trimming at V came to 4 bases and at J to 4 bases, leaving 5 bases not matched to a gene. This chain's CDR3 is CASSRSGRASDTQYF. The CDR3 DNA reads TGTGCCAGCAGCCGTAGCGGGAGGGCCTCAGATACGCAGTATTTT.

Notes on this clone: Germline is not matched at one junction end, which may reflect a read error. The chain links TRBV30 to TRBJ1-2; a weak D match, TRBD1 (5 bases). The germline V gene has CDR1 GTSNPN and CDR2 SVGIG (reference sequence). The CDR3 has 12 amino acids. The DNA of the CDR3 is TGTGCCTGGAGTATTAGGGGAAGAGGCTACCCCTTC. Protein: CAWSIRGRGYPF.

The rearrangement links TRBV10-1 to TRBJ2-2; 7 positions agree with TRBD1. The germline V gene encodes CDR1 WNHNN and CDR2 SYGVQD (reference sequence). V was pared by 10 bases and J by 2 bases, with 4 bases of the junction left unmatched. The CDR3 runs 13 residues. The CDR3 reads CATRDSNTGELFF. CDR3 sequence (DNA): TGCGCCACCCGGGACAGCAACACCGGGGAGCTGTTTTTT.